This T cell receptor beta chain was sequenced in a study of T cell clones after liver transplantation. As for the study in general: In this trial, immunosuppression withdrawal was attempted within 2 years of liver transplant. Blood was drawn pre-transplant, before withdrawal, and after full or failed withdrawal.

This CDR3 region has 13 residues. Germline V gives CDR1 MNHNS, CDR2 SASEGT. Sequencing was performed with immunoSEQ multiplex PCR; in TCRdb, only in-frame clones are kept and a portion is missing. Among around 97,000 clones, about 86% were seen once, and the ten largest hold 2.5% to 3%. Concerning this clone itself: One junction end disagrees with the germline gene, perhaps due to a read error.

The clonotype was recovered from a human patient who received a liver transplant. Among the T cells, some may be from the graft donor. The chain is built from TRBV6-1 and TRBJ1-2, with 8 bases matching TRBD1. The source material was CD4+ T cells from blood, sampled around 44 months after liver transplant. The CDR3 nucleotides are TGTGCCAGCAGTGAGGGTCAGGACAGGGTGCAGCACTTC. Translated: CASSEGQDRVQHF.